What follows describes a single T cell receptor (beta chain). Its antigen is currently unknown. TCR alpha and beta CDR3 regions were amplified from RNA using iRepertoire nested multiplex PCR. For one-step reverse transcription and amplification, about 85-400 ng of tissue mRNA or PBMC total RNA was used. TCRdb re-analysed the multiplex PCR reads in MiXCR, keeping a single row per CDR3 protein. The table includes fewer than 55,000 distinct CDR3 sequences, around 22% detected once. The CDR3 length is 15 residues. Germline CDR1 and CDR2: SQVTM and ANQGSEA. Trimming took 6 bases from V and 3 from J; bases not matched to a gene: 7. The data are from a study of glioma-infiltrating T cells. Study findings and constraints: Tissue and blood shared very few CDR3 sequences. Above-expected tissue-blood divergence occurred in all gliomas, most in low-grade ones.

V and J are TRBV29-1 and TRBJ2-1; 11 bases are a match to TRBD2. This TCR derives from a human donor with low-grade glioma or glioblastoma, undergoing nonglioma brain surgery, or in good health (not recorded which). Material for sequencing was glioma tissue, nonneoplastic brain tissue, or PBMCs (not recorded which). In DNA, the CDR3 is TGCAGCGTCTGGACCGGGACTAGCGGCTACAATGAGCAGTTCTTC. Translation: CSVWTGTSGYNEQFF.